The 8 T cell receptor beta chains below were found in one sample sequenced in a study of blood T cell repertoires in COVID-19. Profiling relied on immunoSEQ multiplex PCR, and the TCRdb table lists in-frame clones only, not all of them. The sample holds around 180,000 clones; about 88% are singletons and the top ten take approximately 4%. The sample was peripheral blood. These receptors originate from a human donor in a cohort sampled during active COVID-19.

The chain links TRBV2 to TRBJ1-1; 9 bases are shared with TRBD1. CDR1 and CDR2 from the germline V gene are SNHLY and FYNNEI. V lost 8 bases, J lost 3 bases, and 10 bases stayed unmatched. This CDR3 is 15 amino acids long. In nucleotides, the CDR3 is TGTGCCAGCCGCCGGACAGGGGAAGGGTACACTGAAGCTTTCTTT. Protein product: CASRRTGEGYTEAFF.

The CDR3 region has the DNA TGTGCCAGCAGCCTGACTAGCGGCACAGATACGCAGTATTTT. This gives the protein CASSLTSGTDTQYF. The rearrangement links TRBV2 to TRBJ2-3; 8 nucleotides align to TRBD2. Germline V gene sequence: CDR1 SNHLY, CDR2 FYNNEI. The V and J ends lost 6 bases and 1 base, in that order; junction bases with no gene match: 3. This CDR3 has 14 amino acids.

The chain joins TRBV30 to TRBJ1-5; D perhaps matches TRBD1 (6 bases). The length of the CDR3 is 15 residues. The V gene lost 0 bases and the J gene lost 3 bases, with 12 bases spanning the gap. Germline V gives CDR1 GTSNPN, CDR2 SVGIG (reference sequence). The CDR3 region is CAWSVRGHPNQPQHF. In DNA form, the CDR3 reads TGTGCCTGGAGTGTACGGGGACATCCCAATCAGCCCCAGCATTTT.

The chain recombines TRBV7-8 with TRBJ1-5; the D gene is possibly TRBD1 (6 bases). V lost 0 bases and J 3 bases, leaving 9 bases between the germline ends. Looked up from germline, CDR1 is SGHVS and CDR2 is FQNEAQ. CDR3 length equals 15 residues. CDR3 amino acids: CASSLAGGFNQPQHF. CDR3 nucleotides: TGTGCCAGCAGCTTAGCAGGGGGTTTCAATCAGCCCCAGCATTTT.

The V gene is TRBV10-2, the J gene TRBJ2-1, with TRBD2 identical over 8 bases. Germline V gene data show CDR1 as WSHSY and CDR2 as SAAADI. This CDR3 has 17 residues. Trimming removed 0 bases from V and 5 bases from J; junction bases left unmatched: 9. CDR3 sequence reads: CASSESRALAGNNEQFF. The CDR3 DNA is TGCGCCAGCAGTGAGTCGCGGGCTCTAGCGGGTAACAATGAGCAGTTCTTC.

In nucleotides, the CDR3 is TGTGCCACCCAAATCGGGAGGGGACTAGCGGGAGGGCCCAGGTACAATGAGCAGTTCTTC. Its translation is CATQIGRGLAGGPRYNEQFF. The V gene is TRBV24-1, the J gene TRBJ2-1; 16 positions agree with TRBD2. Germline lookup yields CDR1 KGHDR and CDR2 SFDVKD. J was trimmed by 4 bases and V by 9 bases; bases with no gene match: 17. The CDR3 spans 20 residues.

J is TRBJ2-3 and V is TRBV7-2, with 11 bases lining up with TRBD2. The germline V gene has CDR1 SGHTA and CDR2 FQGNSA. There are 16 residues in the CDR3. J gave up 1 base and V 4 bases, and 4 bases lay outside the gene matches. This CDR3 is CASSSGTSGGTDTQYF. In nucleotides, the CDR3 is TGTGCCAGCAGCTCTGGGACTAGCGGCGGCACAGATACGCAGTATTTT.

Here the CDR3 reads CASSPQDSIKAFF. CDR3 bases: TGTGCCAGCAGCCCTCAGGACAGTATTAAAGCTTTCTTT. This chain connects TRBV5-4 to TRBJ1-1, with D maybe TRBD1 (6 bases). The CDR3 consists of 13 residues. Trimming stripped 4 bases from V and 9 bases from J, with 16 bases between. Germline V gives CDR1 SGHNT, CDR2 YYREEE (reference sequence).